What follows are 21 T cell receptor beta chains derived from one specimen sequenced in a study of Graves' ophthalmopathy and Graves' hyperthyroidism. As the template, RNA transcripts were used to amplify TCR beta CDR3 regions. Scientists carried out first-round RT-PCR using HTBI primers and then a second-round multiplex PCR. TCRdb re-analysed the multiplex PCR reads in MiXCR, keeping a single row per CDR3 protein. The sample yields roughly 1.1 million distinct CDR3 sequences, about 36% seen once. The specimen sequenced was peripheral blood or thyroid tissue (not recorded which). These receptor sequences come from an adult man with Graves' hyperthyroidism.

The V call is TRBV10-1, the J call TRBJ2-7; D possibly matches TRBD1 or TRBD2 (5 bases each). The CDR3 covers 13 residues. Trimming took off 0 bases at V and 10 bases at J, with 13 bases between the two ends. CDR1 and CDR2 from the germline V gene are WNHNN and SYGVQD (reference sequence). The CDR3 DNA sequence: TGCGCCAGCAGTGAGTCCACCGGGGCGGTTCAGTACTTC. It encodes CASSESTGAVQYF.

Notes on this clonotype: Being one base from a much bigger clone, this may be a read error. In this CDR3 the conserved last residue, phenylalanine or tryptophan, is missing, so a read error is likely. The chain carries TRBV7-9 and TRBJ2-7; 8 positions agree with TRBD1. CDR1 is SEHNR, CDR2 FQNEAQ, per germline (reference sequence). The trim removed 6 bases at V and 2 bases at J, leaving 6 bases unmatched. The CDR3 sequence is 14 residues long. CDR3 loop: CASSEDRAAYEQYL. In nucleotides, the CDR3 is TGTGCCAGCAGTGAGGACAGGGCAGCCTACGAGCAGTACCTC.

The genes are TRBV2 and TRBJ1-2; no definite D call. The V gene's germline CDR1 is SNHLY and CDR2 FYNNEI. The V and J ends lost 10 bases and 5 bases respectively, with 17 bases between them. There are 13 residues in the CDR3. The CDR3 region is CAITMETSYGYTF. CDR3 bases: TGTGCCATCACCATGGAGACGAGTTATGGCTACACCTTC.

About this clonotype itself: A read error is likely, as this CDR3 ends without the conserved phenylalanine or tryptophan. The DNA is left out, because the CDR3 cannot be placed on it with certainty; the CDR3 is given as TCRdb lists it. The chain couples TRBV29-1 to TRBJ2-2. The CDR3 spans 8 residues, counting both ends. Germline lookup yields CDR1 SQVTM and CDR2 ANQGSEA. The CDR3 region is CSVEDLIY.

This clonotype has only a few counts. The chain has TRBV4-3 and TRBJ2-2; D is unclear. V lost 0 bases and J 0 bases, leaving 8 bases between the germline ends. Germline V gives CDR1 LGHNA, CDR2 YSLEER. The CDR3 consists of 16 residues. CDR3 in DNA: TGCGCCAGCAGCCAAGAGGGAAGGACGAACACCGGGGAGCTGTTTTTT. Its protein product is CASSQEGRTNTGELFF.

The chain uses TRBV7-2 and TRBJ1-1; D remains unclear. V was clipped by 1 base and J by 4 bases, with 16 bases between them. Germline CDR1 SGHTA, CDR2 FQGNSA. The CDR3 runs 16 residues. CDR3 protein: CASSLVVWGSSTEAFF. DNA of the CDR3: TGTGCCAGCAGCTTAGTGGTTTGGGGATCGAGCACTGAAGCTTTCTTT. The full variable domain, with the rest looked up from reference TRBV7-2 and TRBJ1-1, is GAGVSQSPSNKVTEKGKDVELRCDPISGHTALYWYRQSLGQGLEFLIYFQGNSAPDKSGLPSDRFSAERTGGSVSTLTIQRTQQEDSAVYLCASSLVVWGSSTEAFFGQGTRLTVV.

The chain links TRBV20-1 to TRBJ2-3; D is undetermined. Germline V gene data show CDR1 as DFQATT and CDR2 as SNEGSKA (reference sequence). The CDR3 is 15 amino acids. V was shortened by 0 bases and J by 8 bases, with 18 bases between the two germline ends. The CDR3 reads CSARDQTRPGGTQYF. DNA for the CDR3: TGCAGTGCTAGAGATCAGACACGGCCCGGCGGTACGCAGTATTTT.

In regard to this clonotype: This may be a read error, as it is one base from a much larger clone. The V gene is TRBV9, the J gene TRBJ1-6; maybe TRBD1 (5 bases). The ends were cut back, 4 bases at V and 11 bases at J, with 19 bases in the middle. The CDR3 runs to 15 residues. Germline-derived CDR1 and CDR2 are SGDLS and YYNGEE. The CDR3 loop reads CASSTGAGANPPLHF. Here the CDR3 DNA reads TGTGCCAGCAGCACCGGCGCCGGGGCCAATCCACCCCTCCACTTT.

This chain uses TRBV7-3 with TRBJ2-6; D not resolved. The V end lost 3 bases, the J end lost 2 bases, and 8 bases lay between the germline ends. The CDR3 is 15 amino acids. The germline CDR1 and CDR2 sequences are SGHTA and FQGTGA. The CDR3 loop is CASSFPQAGANVLTF. In nucleotides, the CDR3 is TGTGCCAGCAGCTTCCCCCAGGCTGGGGCCAACGTCCTGACTTTC.

With regard to this clonotype: This clone may be a read error of a much larger clone one base away. V is TRBV14 and J is TRBJ1-1; D remains ambiguous. CDR1 is SGHDN and CDR2 is FVKESK in the germline V gene. Trimming took 0 bases from V and 8 from J, leaving 10 bases between them. This CDR3 has 13 residues. The CDR3 DNA reads TGTGCCAGCAGCCAAGAAAAACAAAAGGAAGCTTTCTTT. Its protein product is CASSQEKQKEAFF.

This clonotype appeared many times. The rearrangement links TRBV19 to TRBJ2-2; 8 nucleotides match TRBD1. The CDR3 extends over 14 amino acids. Trimming cost V 3 bases and J 8 bases; bases outside gene matches: 5. Germline V gene data show CDR1 as LNHDA and CDR2 as SQIVND (reference sequence). CDR3 nucleotides: TGTGCCAGTAGTATCAGGGGGCGAGGTGGGGAGCTGTTTTTT. This encodes CASSIRGRGGELFF.

The chain links TRBV10-3 to TRBJ1-5; maybe TRBD1 (5 bases). Trimming took off 5 bases at V and 1 base at J, with 18 bases between the two ends. The CDR3 extends over 17 amino acids. Germline V gene data show CDR1 as ENHRY and CDR2 as SYGVKD. The DNA of the CDR3 is TGTGCCATCAGTACCGGACACGGCGGCATAAGCAATCAGCCCCAGCATTTT. It is translated as CAISTGHGGISNQPQHF.

This clonotype was counted ten times or more. The rearrangement joins TRBV7-2 to TRBJ1-6; D uncertain. The CDR3 runs 15 residues. The germline V and J ends were trimmed by 3 bases and 9 bases, with 15 bases remaining between them. Germline values: CDR1 SGHTA, CDR2 FQGNSA. In DNA form, the CDR3 reads TGTGCCAGCAGCTTCAAGCGGGCTGGCACTTCACCCCTCCACTTT. Its protein product is CASSFKRAGTSPLHF. The complete variable domain, with remaining parts taken from reference TRBV7-2 and TRBJ1-6, reads GAGVSQSPSNKVTEKGKDVELRCDPISGHTALYWYRQSLGQGLEFLIYFQGNSAPDKSGLPSDRFSAERTGGSVSTLTIQRTQQEDSAVYLCASSFKRAGTSPLHFGNGTRLTVT.

This clonotype was counted many times. V is TRBV10-3 and J is TRBJ2-5, with a possible D match to TRBD2 (6 bases). The V end lost 9 bases, the J end lost 5 bases, and 10 bases lay between the germline ends. CDR1 and CDR2 from the germline V gene are ENHRY and SYGVKD. The CDR3 totals 11 residues. The CDR3 sequence is CAISSVETQYF. In DNA, the CDR3 is TGTGCCATTTCTAGCGTGGAGACCCAGTACTTC.

V usage is TRBV25-1 and J usage is TRBJ1-1; D possibly corresponds to TRBD1 (6 bases). CDR1 and CDR2 (germline): MGHDK, SYGVNS. Trimming left V 8 bases short and J 3 bases short, with 16 bases between. This CDR3 spans 14 amino acids. This chain's CDR3 is CASLVQGPDTEAFF. CDR3 nucleotide sequence: TGTGCCAGCTTGGTTCAGGGGCCGGACACTGAAGCTTTCTTT.

About this clonotype itself: The conserved phenylalanine or tryptophan normally closing the CDR3 is absent here, so this likely arose from a read error. Because the CDR3's place on the DNA is in doubt, the DNA is left out and the CDR3 is given as listed by TCRdb. V is TRBV7-8 and J is TRBJ1-5; the table's D call, TRBD1, has no DNA check behind it. The CDR3 length equals 18 residues, ends included. The germline V gene encodes CDR1 SGHVS and CDR2 FQNEAQ. The CDR3 spells CASSPVQGGPFSNQPQQT.

This clonotype was detected ten times or more. This rearrangement joins TRBV24-1 to TRBJ2-7, with 12 positions matching TRBD1. The CDR3 runs to 14 residues. The junction had 5 bases not matched to a gene; V was cut back by 9 bases and J by 3 bases. Looked up from germline, CDR1 is KGHDR and CDR2 is SFDVKD. This CDR3 reads CATSGTGGFYEQYF. The CDR3 DNA follows: TGTGCCACCTCCGGGACAGGGGGCTTCTACGAGCAGTACTTC.

This clonotype was detected many times. The chain has TRBV7-6 and TRBJ1-4; D is unresolved. From germline, CDR1 is SGHVS and CDR2 FNYEAQ. CDR3 length equals 13 residues. Deletions cut 3 bases from V and 3 bases from J, with 5 bases between. DNA for the CDR3: TGTGCCAGCAGCTTGTGGGCTAATGAAAAACTGTTTTTT. Its protein is CASSLWANEKLFF. Complete variable domain (other parts from reference TRBV7-6 and TRBJ1-4): GAGVSQSPRYKVTKRGQDVALRCDPISGHVSLYWYRQALGQGPEFLTYFNYEAQQDKSGLPNDRFSAERPEGSISTLTIQRTEQRDSAMYRCASSLWANEKLFFGSGTQLSVL.

In this sample, this clonotype turned up many times. This rearrangement joins TRBV10-3 to TRBJ2-2; tentative D call: TRBD2 (6 bases). V was pared by 7 bases and J by 0 bases, with 9 bases between. CDR1 and CDR2 from the germline V gene are ENHRY and SYGVKD. There are 14 residues in the CDR3. The CDR3 spells CAIKGEANTGELFF. The CDR3 bases are TGTGCCATCAAAGGGGAGGCGAACACCGGGGAGCTGTTTTTT.

J is TRBJ1-4 and V is TRBV5-1, with a possible D match to TRBD1 (6 bases). The germline gives CDR1 SGHRS, CDR2 YFSETQ. CDR3 length: 15 amino acids. Trimming removed 4 bases from V and 7 bases from J, with 17 bases in between. CDR3 residues: CASSIQQGLFEKLFF. CDR3 nucleotide sequence: TGCGCCAGCAGCATACAACAGGGATTATTTGAAAAACTGTTTTTT.

The gene calls are TRBV6-6 and TRBJ2-7; no clear D gene. CDR1 and CDR2 (germline): MNHNY, SVGAGI (reference sequence). The CDR3 has 14 amino acids. Trimming took off 6 bases at V and 4 bases at J, with 16 bases between the two ends. Here the CDR3 reads CASSQRLGSYEQYF. The DNA for the CDR3 is TGTGCCAGCAGCCAGAGACTTGGAAGTTACGAGCAGTACTTC.